This T cell receptor beta chain was captured by sequencing in a study of blood T cells in healthy people across ages. For the second PCR, which ran for about 7 to 12 cycles, a sample-barcoded 5' primer and a J-beta primer mix were used. One entry per CDR3 protein results from TCRdb running MiXCR on the 5' RACE reads. This sample has 1.5 million to 1.8 million distinct CDR3 sequences, with under 55% found just once. CDR1 and CDR2 from the germline V gene are MNHEY and SVGAGI. This CDR3 spans 11 amino acids. Trimming took 0 bases from V and 7 from J, leaving 1 base between them. Only a few counts were recorded for this clonotype.

The rearrangement links TRBV6-5 to TRBJ2-4, with D hard to call. Specimen: blood. This sequence originates from a woman under 30 in good health. In nucleotides, the CDR3 is TGTGCCAGCAGTTACTCGAACATTCAGTACTTC. Residues: CASSYSNIQYF.